This TCR beta chain came from a study of T-cell reconstitution after alpha-beta-depleted transplantation in children. Study-level points and caveats: Where alpha-beta T cells came from about two months after transplant was reportedly several hundred expanded graft clones.

The junction had 14 bases not matched to a gene; V was cut back by 3 bases and J by 6 bases. CDR1 and CDR2 (germline): MGHRA, YSYEKL. This CDR3 contains 16 residues. Preparation of the TCRbeta library used unique molecular identifiers. TCRdb re-derived calls from the PCR reads in MiXCR, one entry per CDR3 protein. The sample carries around 800,000 distinct CDR3 sequences, 16% recorded once. This clonotype was detected a few times. As yet, its antigen is unknown. The receptor was isolated from a male patient younger than 18 who had a stem cell transplant for acute lymphoblastic leukemia, so the T cells may come from the graft donor. The chain employs TRBV4-1 and TRBJ2-7, with TRBD1 matching over 7 bases. The sample was PBMCs, mostly from graft donor cells, taken 360 days after TCRalphabeta/CD19-depleted stem cell transplant. The CDR3 here is CASSHPQKDRRSEQYF. CDR3 bases: TGCGCCAGCAGCCATCCGCAAAAGGACAGGCGGTCCGAGCAGTACTTC.